One T cell receptor (beta chain) is described in this entry. There are 15 residues in the CDR3. Between the trimmed V and J ends, which lost 5 bases and 1 base, there was a span of 13 bases. Germline V gene lookup returns CDR1 SGHTA and CDR2 FQGNSA. The data originate from a study of patients and donors after allogeneic stem cell transplantation. One entry per CDR3 protein, called by TCRdb with MiXCR from the RT-PCR reads. Here the sample spans 100,000 to 130,000 distinct CDR3 sequences, around 36% being singletons. Sequencing used blood, either unsorted or a sorted T cell fraction (not recorded which). The source of this sequence is a human donor who was either an allogeneic HSCT recipient or a stem cell or donor lymphocyte infusion donor (not recorded which). It is not recorded whose cells these are; they may come from a transplant donor. The chain links TRBV7-2 to TRBJ2-3; the D is unclear. In DNA, the CDR3 is TGTGCCAGCAGCCGCGGTGGTGTGGGCACAGATACGCAGTATTTT. This gives the protein CASSRGGVGTDTQYF.